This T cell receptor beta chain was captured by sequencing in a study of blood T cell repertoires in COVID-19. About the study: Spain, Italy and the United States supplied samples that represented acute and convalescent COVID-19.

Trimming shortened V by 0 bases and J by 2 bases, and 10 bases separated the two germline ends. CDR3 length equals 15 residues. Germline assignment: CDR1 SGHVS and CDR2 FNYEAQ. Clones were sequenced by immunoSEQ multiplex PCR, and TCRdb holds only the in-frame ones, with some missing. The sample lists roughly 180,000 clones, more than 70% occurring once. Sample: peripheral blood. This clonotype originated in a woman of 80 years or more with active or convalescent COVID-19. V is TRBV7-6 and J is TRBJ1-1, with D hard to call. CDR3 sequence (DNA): TGTGCCAGCAGCTTAGCAGAGAGGCCTAACACTGAAGCTTTCTTT. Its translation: CASSLAERPNTEAFF.